This T cell receptor beta chain comes out of a study of technical replicates of blood from a few donors. This CDR3 has 15 residues. Germline CDR1 is SGHTA and CDR2 is FQGTGA. Germline trimming cut 5 bases from V and 5 bases from J; bases unmatched to any gene: 9. TCRdb's table, derived via immunoSEQ multiplex PCR, lists solely in-frame clones and lacks some. The repertoire holds 74,000 or so clones, with about 96% as singletons. The sequenced sample consisted of T cells isolated from PBMCs. The V gene is TRBV7-3, the J gene TRBJ1-1, with 9 positions matching TRBD1. The clonotype comes from a human donor in good health. The CDR3 reads CASSPQQGARTEAFF. The CDR3 coding sequence is TGTGCCAGCAGCCCACAACAGGGGGCGCGAACTGAAGCTTTCTTT.